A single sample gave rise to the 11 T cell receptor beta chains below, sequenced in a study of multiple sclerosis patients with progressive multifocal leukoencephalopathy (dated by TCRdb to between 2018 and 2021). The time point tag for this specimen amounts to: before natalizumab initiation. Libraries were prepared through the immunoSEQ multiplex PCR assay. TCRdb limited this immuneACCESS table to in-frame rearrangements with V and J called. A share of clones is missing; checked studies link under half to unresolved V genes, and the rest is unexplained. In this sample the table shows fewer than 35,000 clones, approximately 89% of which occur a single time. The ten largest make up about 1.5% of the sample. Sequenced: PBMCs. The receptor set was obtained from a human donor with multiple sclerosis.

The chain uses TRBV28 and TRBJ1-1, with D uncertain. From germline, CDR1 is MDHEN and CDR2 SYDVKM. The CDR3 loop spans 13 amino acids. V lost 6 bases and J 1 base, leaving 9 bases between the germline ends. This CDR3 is CASRTPGNTEAFF. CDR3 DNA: TGTGCCAGCAGAACTCCAGGGAACACTGAAGCTTTCTTT.

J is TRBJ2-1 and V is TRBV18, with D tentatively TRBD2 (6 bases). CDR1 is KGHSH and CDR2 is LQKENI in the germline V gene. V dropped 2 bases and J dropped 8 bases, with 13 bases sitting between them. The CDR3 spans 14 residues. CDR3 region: CASSPGIAADEQFF. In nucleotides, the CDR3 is TGTGCCAGCTCACCAGGGATAGCGGCCGATGAGCAGTTCTTC.

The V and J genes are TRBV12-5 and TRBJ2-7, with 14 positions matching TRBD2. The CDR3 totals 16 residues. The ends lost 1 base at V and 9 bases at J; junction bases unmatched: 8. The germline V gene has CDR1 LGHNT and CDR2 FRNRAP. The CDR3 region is CASGLGAGLAGVGQYF. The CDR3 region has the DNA TGTGCTAGTGGTTTGGGCGCGGGACTAGCGGGAGTGGGGCAGTACTTC.

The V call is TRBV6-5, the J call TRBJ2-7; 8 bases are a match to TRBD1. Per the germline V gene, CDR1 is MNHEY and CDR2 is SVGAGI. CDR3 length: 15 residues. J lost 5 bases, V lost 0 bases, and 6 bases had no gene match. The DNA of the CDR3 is TGTGCCAGCAGTTACTCGCCTCAGGGGGCCAACGAGCAGTACTTC. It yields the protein CASSYSPQGANEQYF.

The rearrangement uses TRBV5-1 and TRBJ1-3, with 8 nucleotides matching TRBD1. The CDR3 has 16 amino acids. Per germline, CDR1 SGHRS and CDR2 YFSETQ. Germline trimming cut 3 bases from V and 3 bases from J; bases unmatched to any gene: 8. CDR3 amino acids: CASSSPTGEGGNTIYF. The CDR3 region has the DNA TGCGCCAGCAGCTCGCCGACAGGGGAAGGTGGAAACACCATATATTTT.

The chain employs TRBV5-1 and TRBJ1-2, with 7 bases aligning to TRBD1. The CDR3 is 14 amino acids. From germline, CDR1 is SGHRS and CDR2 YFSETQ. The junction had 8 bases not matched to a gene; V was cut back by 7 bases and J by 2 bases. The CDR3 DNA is TGCGCCAGCGGAACGGGACAGCTGAACTATGGCTACACCTTC. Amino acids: CASGTGQLNYGYTF.

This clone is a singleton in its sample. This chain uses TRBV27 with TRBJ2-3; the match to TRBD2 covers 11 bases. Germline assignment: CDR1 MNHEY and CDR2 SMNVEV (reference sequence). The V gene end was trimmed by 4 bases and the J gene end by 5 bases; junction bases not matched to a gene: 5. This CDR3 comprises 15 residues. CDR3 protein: CASSSLAGGRDTQYF. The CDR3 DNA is TGTGCCAGCAGTTCTCTAGCGGGAGGAAGAGATACGCAGTATTTT.

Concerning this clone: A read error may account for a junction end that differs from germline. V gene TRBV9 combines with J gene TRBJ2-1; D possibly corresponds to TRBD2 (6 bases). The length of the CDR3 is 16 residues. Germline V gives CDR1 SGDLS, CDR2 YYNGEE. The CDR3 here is CASSVGGGASHNEQFF. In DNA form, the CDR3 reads TGTGCCAGCAGCGTAGGTGGCGGGGCCTCCCACAATGAGCAGTTCTTC.

The CDR3 sequence: CSVDSGNTIYF. CDR3 coding DNA: TGCAGCGTTGACTCTGGAAACACCATATATTTT. This chain joins TRBV29-1 and TRBJ1-3; D ambiguous. This CDR3 contains 11 residues. CDR1 is SQVTM and CDR2 is ANQGSEA in the germline V gene. With 3 bases removed from V and 0 bases from J, the gap between germline ends came to 0 bases. Complete variable domain (other parts from reference TRBV29-1 and TRBJ1-3): SAVISQKPSRDICQRGTSLTIQCQVDSQVTMMFWYRQQPGQSLTLIATANQGSEATYESGFVIDKFPISRPNLTFSTLTVSNMSPEDSSIYLCSVDSGNTIYFGEGSWLTVV.

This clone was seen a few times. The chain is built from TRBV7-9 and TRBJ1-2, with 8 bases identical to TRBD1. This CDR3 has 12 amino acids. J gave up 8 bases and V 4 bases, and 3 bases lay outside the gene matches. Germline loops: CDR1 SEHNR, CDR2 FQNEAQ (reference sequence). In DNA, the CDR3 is TGTGCCAGCAGCTCGTGGACAGGGGGCTACACCTTC. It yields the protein CASSSWTGGYTF.

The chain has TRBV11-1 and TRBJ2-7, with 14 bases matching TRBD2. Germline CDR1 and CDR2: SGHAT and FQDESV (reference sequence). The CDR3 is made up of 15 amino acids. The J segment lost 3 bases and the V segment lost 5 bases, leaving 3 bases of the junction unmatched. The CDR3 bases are TGTGCCAGCAGCCAGGGACTAGCGGGAGTCTACGAGCAGTACTTC. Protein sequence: CASSQGLAGVYEQYF.